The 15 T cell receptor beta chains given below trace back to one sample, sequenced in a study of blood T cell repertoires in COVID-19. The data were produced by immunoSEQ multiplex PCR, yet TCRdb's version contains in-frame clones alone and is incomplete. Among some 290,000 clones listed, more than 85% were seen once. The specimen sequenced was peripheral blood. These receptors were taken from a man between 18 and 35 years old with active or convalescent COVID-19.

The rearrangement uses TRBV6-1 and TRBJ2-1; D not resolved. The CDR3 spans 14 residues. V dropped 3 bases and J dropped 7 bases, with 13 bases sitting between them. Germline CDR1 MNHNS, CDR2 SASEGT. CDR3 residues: CASSDVQFVNEQFF. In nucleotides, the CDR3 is TGTGCCAGCAGTGATGTACAGTTTGTTAATGAGCAGTTCTTC.

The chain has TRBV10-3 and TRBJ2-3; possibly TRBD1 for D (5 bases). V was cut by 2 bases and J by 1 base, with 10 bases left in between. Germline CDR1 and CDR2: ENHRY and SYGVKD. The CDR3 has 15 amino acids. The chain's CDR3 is CAISESQGGTDTQYF. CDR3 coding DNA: TGTGCCATCAGTGAGAGTCAGGGTGGCACAGATACGCAGTATTTT.

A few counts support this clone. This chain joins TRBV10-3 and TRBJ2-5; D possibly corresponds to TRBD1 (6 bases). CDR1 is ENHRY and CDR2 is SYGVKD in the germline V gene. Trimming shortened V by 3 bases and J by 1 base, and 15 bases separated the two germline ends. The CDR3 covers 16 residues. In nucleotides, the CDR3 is TGTGCCATCAGTGATGGTAGGGGGTCTGGCCAAGAGACCCAGTACTTC. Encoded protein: CAISDGRGSGQETQYF.

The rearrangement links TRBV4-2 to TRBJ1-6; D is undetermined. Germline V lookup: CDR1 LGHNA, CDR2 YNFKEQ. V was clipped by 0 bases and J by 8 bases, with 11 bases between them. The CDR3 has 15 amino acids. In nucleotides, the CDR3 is TGTGCCAGCAGCCAAGAGGGCCAAGCGGATTCACCCCTCCACTTT. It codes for CASSQEGQADSPLHF.

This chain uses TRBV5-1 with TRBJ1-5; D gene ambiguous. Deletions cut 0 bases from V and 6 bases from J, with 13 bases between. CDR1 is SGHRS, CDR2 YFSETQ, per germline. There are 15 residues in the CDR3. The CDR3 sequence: CASSLAGLRGQPQHF. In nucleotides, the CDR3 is TGCGCCAGCAGCTTGGCGGGGTTAAGAGGTCAGCCCCAGCATTTT.

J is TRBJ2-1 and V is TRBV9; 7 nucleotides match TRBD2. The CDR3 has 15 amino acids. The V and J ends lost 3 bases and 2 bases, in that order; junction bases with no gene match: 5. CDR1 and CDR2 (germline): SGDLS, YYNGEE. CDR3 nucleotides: TGTGCCAGCAGCGGGGAGGGCTATCCCTACAATGAGCAGTTCTTC. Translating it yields CASSGEGYPYNEQFF.

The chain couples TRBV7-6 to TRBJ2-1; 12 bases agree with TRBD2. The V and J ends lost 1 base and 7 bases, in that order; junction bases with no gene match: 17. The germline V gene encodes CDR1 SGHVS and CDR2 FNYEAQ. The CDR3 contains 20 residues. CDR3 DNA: TGTGCCAGCAGCTTAGATGGCGGGCTAGCGGGAGGGCCGTTCAGGAATGAGCAGTTCTTC. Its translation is CASSLDGGLAGGPFRNEQFF.

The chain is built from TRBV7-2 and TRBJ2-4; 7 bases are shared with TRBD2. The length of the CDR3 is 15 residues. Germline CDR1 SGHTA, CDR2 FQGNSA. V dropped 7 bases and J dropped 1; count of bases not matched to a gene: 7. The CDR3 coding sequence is TGTGCCAGCACCCTTGGGGGAGGGGCCAAAAACATTCAGTACTTC. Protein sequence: CASTLGGGAKNIQYF.

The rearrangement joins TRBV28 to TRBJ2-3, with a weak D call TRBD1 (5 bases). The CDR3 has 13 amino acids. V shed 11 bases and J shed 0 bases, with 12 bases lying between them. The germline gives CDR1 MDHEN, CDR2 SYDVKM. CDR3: CAGATGSTDTQYF. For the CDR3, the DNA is TGTGCCGGGGCGACTGGCAGCACAGATACGCAGTATTTT.

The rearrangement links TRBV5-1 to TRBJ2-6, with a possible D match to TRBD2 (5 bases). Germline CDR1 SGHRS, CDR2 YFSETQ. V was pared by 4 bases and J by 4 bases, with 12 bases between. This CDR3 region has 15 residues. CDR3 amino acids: CASSPSGSGANVLTF. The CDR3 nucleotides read TGCGCCAGCAGCCCATCGGGGAGCGGGGCCAACGTCCTGACTTTC.

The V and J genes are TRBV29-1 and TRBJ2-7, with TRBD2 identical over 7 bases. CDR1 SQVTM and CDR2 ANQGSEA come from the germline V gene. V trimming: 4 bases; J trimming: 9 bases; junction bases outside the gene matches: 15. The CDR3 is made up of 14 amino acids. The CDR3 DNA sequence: TGCAGCGTTGCCGGGGGGAGAGAAGGGCTCGGGCAGTACTTC. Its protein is CSVAGGREGLGQYF.

In DNA, the CDR3 is TGTGCCAGCAGCTTACAGGCAAAAGATTCACCCCTCCACTTT. It codes for CASSLQAKDSPLHF. The J gene is TRBJ1-6, the V gene TRBV7-3; D is unclear. This CDR3 contains 14 residues. Trimming cost V 2 bases and J 8 bases, with 10 bases left between them. The germline V gene has CDR1 SGHTA and CDR2 FQGTGA.

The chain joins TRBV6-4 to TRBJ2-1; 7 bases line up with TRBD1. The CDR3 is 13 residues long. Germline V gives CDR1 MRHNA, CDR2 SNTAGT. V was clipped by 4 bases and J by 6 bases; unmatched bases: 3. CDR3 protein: CASSGQGGNEQFF. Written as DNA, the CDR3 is TGTGCCAGCAGTGGACAGGGCGGCAATGAGCAGTTCTTC.

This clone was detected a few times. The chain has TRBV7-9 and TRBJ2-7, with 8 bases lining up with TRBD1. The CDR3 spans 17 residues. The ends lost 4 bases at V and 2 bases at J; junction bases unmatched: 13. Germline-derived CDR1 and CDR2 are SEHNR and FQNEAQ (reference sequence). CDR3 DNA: TGTGCCAGCAGCTCTGCGCTTCGACAGGGGAGAACCTACGAGCAGTACTTC. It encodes CASSSALRQGRTYEQYF.

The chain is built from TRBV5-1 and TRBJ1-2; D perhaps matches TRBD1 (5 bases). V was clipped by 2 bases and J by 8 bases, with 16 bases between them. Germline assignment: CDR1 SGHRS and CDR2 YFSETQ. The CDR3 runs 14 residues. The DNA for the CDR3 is TGCGCCAGCAGCTTAGGGGCAGGGTCAAGCGGCTACACCTTC. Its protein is CASSLGAGSSGYTF. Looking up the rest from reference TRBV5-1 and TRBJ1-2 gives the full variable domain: KAGVTQTPRYLIKTRGQQVTLSCSPISGHRSVSWYQQTPGQGLQFLFEYFSETQRNKGNFPGRFSGRQFSNSRSEMNVSTLELGDSALYLCASSLGAGSSGYTFGSGTRLTVV.